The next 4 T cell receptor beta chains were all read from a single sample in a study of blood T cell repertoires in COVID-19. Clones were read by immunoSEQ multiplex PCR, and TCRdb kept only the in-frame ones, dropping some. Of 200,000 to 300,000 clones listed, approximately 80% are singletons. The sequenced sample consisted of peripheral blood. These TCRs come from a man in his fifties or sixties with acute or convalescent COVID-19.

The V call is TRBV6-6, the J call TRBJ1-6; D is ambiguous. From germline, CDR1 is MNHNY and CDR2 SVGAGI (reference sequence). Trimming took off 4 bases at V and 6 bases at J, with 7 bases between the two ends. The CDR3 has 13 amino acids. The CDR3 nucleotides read TGTGCCAGCAGTTCAGAACCTAATTCACCCCTCCACTTT. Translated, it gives CASSSEPNSPLHF.

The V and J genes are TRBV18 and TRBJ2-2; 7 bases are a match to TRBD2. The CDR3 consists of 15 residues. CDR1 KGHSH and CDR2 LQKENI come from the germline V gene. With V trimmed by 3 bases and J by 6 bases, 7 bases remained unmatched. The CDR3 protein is CASSPASGNSGELFF. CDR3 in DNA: TGTGCCAGCTCACCGGCCAGCGGGAATTCCGGGGAGCTGTTTTTT.

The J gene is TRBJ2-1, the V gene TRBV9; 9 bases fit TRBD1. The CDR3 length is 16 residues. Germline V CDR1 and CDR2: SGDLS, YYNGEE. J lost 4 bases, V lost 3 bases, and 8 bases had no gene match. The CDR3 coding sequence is TGTGCCAGCAGCGCCCCGGGACAGGGCATATACAATGAGCAGTTCTTC. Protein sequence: CASSAPGQGIYNEQFF.

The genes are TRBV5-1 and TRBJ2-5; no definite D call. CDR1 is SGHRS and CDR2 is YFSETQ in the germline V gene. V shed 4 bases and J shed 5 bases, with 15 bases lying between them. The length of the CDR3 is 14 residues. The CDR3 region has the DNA TGCGCCAGCAGCGAGATTCCGCCTAGGGAGACCCAGTACTTC. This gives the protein CASSEIPPRETQYF.